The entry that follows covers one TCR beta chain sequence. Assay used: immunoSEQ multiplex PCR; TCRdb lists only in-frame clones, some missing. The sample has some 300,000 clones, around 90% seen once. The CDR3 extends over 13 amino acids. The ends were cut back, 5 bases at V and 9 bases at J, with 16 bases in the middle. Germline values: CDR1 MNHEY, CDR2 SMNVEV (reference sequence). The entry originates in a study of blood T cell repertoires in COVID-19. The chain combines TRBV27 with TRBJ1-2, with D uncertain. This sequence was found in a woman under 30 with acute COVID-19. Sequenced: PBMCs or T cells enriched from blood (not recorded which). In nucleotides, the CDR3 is TGTGCCAGCAGTCGAAGCGACCTAAGGAGCTACACCTTC. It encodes CASSRSDLRSYTF.